This record looks at one TCR beta chain sequence and its context. Its target is unknown. The TCR beta profiling, which covered VDJ combination and CDR3 sequence, was carried out using genomic DNA as the template. One entry per CDR3 protein, called by TCRdb with MiXCR from the reads. The data hold about 210,000 distinct CDR3 sequences, with under 65% observed a single time. This CDR3 region has 16 residues. Germline V gene data show CDR1 as DFQATT and CDR2 as SNEGSKA (reference sequence). V trimming: 2 bases; J trimming: 2 bases; junction bases outside the gene matches: 9. This sample is part of a study of CD8+CD57+ T cells in acquired aplastic anemia. The wider study: Healthy donor sequencing depth: 9.5 million to 10.8 million CD4+, around 12 million CD8+ reads. Findings of the study overall: No significant difference in CD8+ Simpson's diversity was found between patients and controls.

The sequence derives from a human donor in good health. The V gene is TRBV20-1, the J gene TRBJ1-2; 9 nucleotides line up with TRBD1. The sequenced material came from sorted CD4+, CD8+, or CD8+CD57+ T cells (not recorded which) from PBMCs. CDR3 DNA sequence: TGCAGTGCTAGACCTACAGGGGGCATTTCGAACTATGGCTACACCTTC. This encodes CSARPTGGISNYGYTF.